This TCR beta chain stems from a study of T cell changes during pregnancy in multiple sclerosis. Assay: immunoSEQ multiplex PCR; the TCRdb copy retains only in-frame clones and omits some. In the table there are approximately 89,000 clones, approximately 95% of which are singletons. Germline trimming cut 4 bases from V and 4 bases from J; bases unmatched to any gene: 6. Germline CDR1 is KGHSY and CDR2 is FQNENV. This CDR3 comprises 15 residues. The clonotype comes from a female donor in good health, enrolled as a control in a pregnancy study. The sequenced sample was peripheral blood, obtained after pregnancy. This chain links TRBV16 with TRBJ2-5; 10 positions match TRBD2. In DNA, the CDR3 is TGTGCCAGCAGCCGCGACCGGACTAGCGGAGAGACCCAGTACTTC. It encodes CASSRDRTSGETQYF. Drawing the rest from reference TRBV16 and TRBJ2-5, the complete variable domain is GEEVAQTPKHLVRGEGQKAKLYCAPIKGHSYVFWYQQVLKNEFKFLISFQNENVFDETGMPKERFSAKCLPNSPCSLEIQATKLEDSAVYFCASSRDRTSGETQYFGPGTRLLVL.